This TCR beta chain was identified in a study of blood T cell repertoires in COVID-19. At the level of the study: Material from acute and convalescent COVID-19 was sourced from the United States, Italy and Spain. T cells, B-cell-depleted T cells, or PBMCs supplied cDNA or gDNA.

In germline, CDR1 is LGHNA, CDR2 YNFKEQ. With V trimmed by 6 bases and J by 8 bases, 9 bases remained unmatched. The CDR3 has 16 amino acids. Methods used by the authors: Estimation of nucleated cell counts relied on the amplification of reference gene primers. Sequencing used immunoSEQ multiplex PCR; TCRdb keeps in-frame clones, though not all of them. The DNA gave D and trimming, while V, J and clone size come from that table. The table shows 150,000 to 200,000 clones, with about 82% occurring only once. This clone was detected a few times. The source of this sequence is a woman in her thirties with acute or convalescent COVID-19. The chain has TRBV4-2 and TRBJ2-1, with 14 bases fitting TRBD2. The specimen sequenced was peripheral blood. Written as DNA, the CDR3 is TGTGCCAGCAGATCAACCGGGACTAGCGGGAGTGATGAGCAGTTCTTC. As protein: CASRSTGTSGSDEQFF.